The 3 T cell receptor beta chains below all came from one sample that was sequenced in a study of technical replicates of blood from several donors. TCRdb keeps only in-frame clones here, not all; method: immunoSEQ multiplex PCR. The repertoire holds 50,000 to 80,000 clones, with approximately 88% as singletons. Sequencing used PBMCs. The receptors here all came from a human donor in good health. Some clones in this sample may be carry-over from other donors' samples.

The V and J genes are TRBV29-1 and TRBJ2-1, with 9 positions matching TRBD2. Germline V gene data show CDR1 as SQVTM and CDR2 as ANQGSEA. This CDR3 is built from 13 residues. CDR3 loop: CSAGTSYYNEQFF. CDR3 in DNA: TGCAGTGCCGGGACTAGCTACTACAATGAGCAGTTCTTC.

The genes are TRBV19 and TRBJ2-7, with 13 bases lining up with TRBD2. Trimming cost V 5 bases and J 7 bases; bases outside gene matches: 8. The V gene's germline CDR1 is LNHDA and CDR2 SQIVND (reference sequence). The CDR3 has 15 residues. As DNA, the CDR3 is TGTGCCAGTAGTCCCTCGGGACTAGCGGGATGGGAGCAGTACTTC. This codes for CASSPSGLAGWEQYF. Filled out from reference TRBV19 and TRBJ2-7, the complete variable domain reads DGGITQSPKYLFRKEGQNVTLSCEQNLNHDAMYWYRQDPGQGLRLIYYSQIVNDFQKGDIAEGYSVSREKKESFPLTVTSAQKNPTAFYLCASSPSGLAGWEQYFGPGTRLTVT.

The V call is TRBV4-3, the J call TRBJ2-3, with a weak D call TRBD2 (6 bases). CDR1 and CDR2 (germline): LGHNA, YSLEER. V was clipped by 2 bases and J by 0 bases, with 15 bases between them. This CDR3 region has 17 residues. The CDR3 spells CASSQSLAGLSTDTQYF. The CDR3 nucleotides are TGCGCCAGCAGCCAATCTTTGGCGGGACTCAGCACAGATACGCAGTATTTT.